This T cell receptor beta chain was recovered during a study of regulatory T cells in long-lasting Graves disease. V lost 1 base and J 9 bases, leaving 10 bases between the germline ends. The CDR3 loop spans 13 amino acids. Germline V CDR1 and CDR2: SGHTA, FQGNSA. The sample holds many counts of this clonotype. HTBI primers from iRepertoire and Arm-PCR of CDR3 regions yielded the TCR beta libraries. TCRdb processed the multiplex PCR reads anew with MiXCR; each CDR3 protein has one entry. The table includes over 350,000 distinct CDR3 sequences, roughly 15% detected once. Indicated time point: newly diagnosed GD, antithyroid drugs for less than 3 months. With RNA extracted from PBMCs as input, the TCR library was made. In addition, the sample was reused for a study of T cells in Graves' hyperthyroidism and ophthalmopathy.

V is TRBV7-2 and J is TRBJ1-3, with D hard to call. This TCR was recovered from a woman in her thirties or forties with Graves disease. Sequenced material: peripheral blood mononuclear cells (PBMCs), taken at new diagnosis, from a patient treated with antithyroid drugs. The CDR3 region is CASSLGGASTIYF. The CDR3 DNA sequence: TGTGCCAGCAGCTTAGGGGGAGCCAGCACCATATATTTT. Supplemented by reference TRBV7-2 and TRBJ1-3, the full variable domain reads GAGVSQSPSNKVTEKGKDVELRCDPISGHTALYWYRQSLGQGLEFLIYFQGNSAPDKSGLPSDRFSAERTGGSVSTLTIQRTQQEDSAVYLCASSLGGASTIYFGEGSWLTVV.